This entry concerns a single T cell receptor (beta chain). These data belong to a study of blood T cell repertoires in COVID-19. For the study at large: PBMCs, B-cell-depleted T cells, or T cells were the source of the cDNA or gDNA that made up the material.

Repertoires were generated with immunoSEQ multiplex PCR, while TCRdb's copy carries only in-frame clones and drops some. Among about 180,000 clones, 70% to 90% were seen once, and the ten largest hold around 21%. V dropped 4 bases and J dropped 2 bases, with 13 bases sitting between them. The V gene's germline CDR1 is SQVTM and CDR2 ANQGSEA. The CDR3 sequence is 14 residues long. The sequenced material came from peripheral blood. This sequence was found in a man between 70 and 80 years old with active or convalescent COVID-19. The chain links TRBV29-1 to TRBJ2-3; D unclear. The DNA for the CDR3 is TGCAGCGTTGCTCCCAACTACTCCACAGATACGCAGTATTTT. It is translated as CSVAPNYSTDTQYF.